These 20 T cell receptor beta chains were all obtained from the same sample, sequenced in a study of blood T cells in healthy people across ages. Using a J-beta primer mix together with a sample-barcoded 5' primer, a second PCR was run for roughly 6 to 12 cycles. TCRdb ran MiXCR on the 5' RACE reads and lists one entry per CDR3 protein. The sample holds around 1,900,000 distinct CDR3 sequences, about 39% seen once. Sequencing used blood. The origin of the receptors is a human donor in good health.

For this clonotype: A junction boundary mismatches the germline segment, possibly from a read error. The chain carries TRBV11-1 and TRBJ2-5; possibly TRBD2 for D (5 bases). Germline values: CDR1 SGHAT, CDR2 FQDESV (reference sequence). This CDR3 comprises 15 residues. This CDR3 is CAGSFEGGFLETQYF. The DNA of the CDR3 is TGTGCCGGCAGCTTCGAGGGCGGTTTCCTAGAGACCCAGTACTTC. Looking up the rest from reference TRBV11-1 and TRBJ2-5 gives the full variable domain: EAEVAQSPRYKITEKSQAVAFWCDPISGHATLYWYRQILGQGPELLVQFQDESVVDDSQLPKDRFSAERLKGVDSTLKIQPAELGDSAMYLCAGSFEGGFLETQYFGPGTRLLVL.

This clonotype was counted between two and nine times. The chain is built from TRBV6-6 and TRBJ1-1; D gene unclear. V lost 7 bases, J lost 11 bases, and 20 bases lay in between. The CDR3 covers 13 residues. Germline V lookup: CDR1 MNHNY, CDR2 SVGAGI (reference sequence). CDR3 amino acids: CASNSGQRYGAFF. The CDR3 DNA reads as TGTGCCAGCAACTCGGGCCAGCGATATGGGGCTTTCTTT.

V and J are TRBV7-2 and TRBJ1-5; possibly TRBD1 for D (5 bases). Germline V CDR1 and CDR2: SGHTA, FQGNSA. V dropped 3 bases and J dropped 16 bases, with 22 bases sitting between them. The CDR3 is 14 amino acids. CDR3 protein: CASSLGVGGQYNHF. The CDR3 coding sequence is TGTGCCAGCAGCTTGGGGGTAGGTGGGCAGTACAACCATTTT.

The DNA of the CDR3 is TGTGCCAGCAGCTTGGGCGGGAACTCAGAAATGGGGACCCAGTACTTC. Translation gives CASSLGGNSEMGTQYF. This chain joins TRBV5-5 and TRBJ2-5; weak D call: TRBD2 (6 bases). CDR1 and CDR2 (germline): SGHKS, YYEKEE (reference sequence). Trimming took off 0 bases at V and 7 bases at J, with 19 bases between the two ends. There are 16 residues in the CDR3.

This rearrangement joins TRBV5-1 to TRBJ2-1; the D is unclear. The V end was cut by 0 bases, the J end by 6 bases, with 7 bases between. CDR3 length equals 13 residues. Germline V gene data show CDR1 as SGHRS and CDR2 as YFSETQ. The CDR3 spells CASSLVASNEQFF. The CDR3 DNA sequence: TGCGCCAGCAGCTTGGTGGCTTCCAATGAGCAGTTCTTC.

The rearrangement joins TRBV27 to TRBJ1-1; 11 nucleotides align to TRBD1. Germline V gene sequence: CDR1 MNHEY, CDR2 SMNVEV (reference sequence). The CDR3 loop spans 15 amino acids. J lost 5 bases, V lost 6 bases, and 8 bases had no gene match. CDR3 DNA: TGTGCCAGCAGCGGACAGGGGGCTCAAGGTACTGAAGCTTTCTTT. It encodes CASSGQGAQGTEAFF.

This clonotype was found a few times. Here the CDR3 DNA reads TGTGCCAGCAGTGTCTACAGGGGGGAGACCCAGTACTTC. The encoded protein is CASSVYRGETQYF. The gene calls are TRBV27 and TRBJ2-5, with 8 positions matching TRBD1. V lost 5 bases to trimming and J lost 5 bases; unmatched junction nucleotides: 4. Germline assignment: CDR1 MNHEY and CDR2 SMNVEV (reference sequence). This CDR3 contains 13 residues.

The CDR3 bases are TGTGCCAGCAGCGTAACAGGGGCTCACTACGAGCAGTACTTC. This translates into CASSVTGAHYEQYF. V gene TRBV9 combines with J gene TRBJ2-7; 7 bases fit TRBD1. CDR1 is SGDLS, CDR2 YYNGEE, per germline. Trimming at V came to 1 base and at J to 3 bases, leaving 4 bases not matched to a gene. This CDR3 is 14 amino acids long. The entire variable domain, with the rest obtained from reference TRBV9 and TRBJ2-7, is as follows: DSGVTQTPKHLITATGQRVTLRCSPRSGDLSVYWYQQSLDQGLQFLIQYYNGEERAKGNILERFSAQQFPDLHSELNLSSLELGDSALYFCASSVTGAHYEQYFGPGTRLTVT.

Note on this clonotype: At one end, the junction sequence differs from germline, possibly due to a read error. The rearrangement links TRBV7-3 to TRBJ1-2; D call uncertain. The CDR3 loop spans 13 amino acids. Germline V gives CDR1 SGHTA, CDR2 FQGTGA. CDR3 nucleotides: TGTGCCAGCAGCTTCTTGGACGGTTATGACTACACCTTC. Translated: CASSFLDGYDYTF. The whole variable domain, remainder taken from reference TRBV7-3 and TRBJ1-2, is GAGVSQTPSNKVTEKGKYVELRCDPISGHTALYWYRQSLGQGPEFLIYFQGTGAADDSGLPNDRFFAVRPEGSVSTLKIQRTERGDSAVYLCASSFLDGYDYTFGSGTRLTVV.

DNA of the CDR3: TGTGCCAGCAGTTTAAACATGAGCACAGATACGCAGTATTTT. It codes for CASSLNMSTDTQYF. The chain carries TRBV12-3 or TRBV12-4 and TRBJ2-3; D remains unclear. V was trimmed by 2 bases and J by 0 bases, leaving 6 bases between them. The CDR3 extends over 14 amino acids.

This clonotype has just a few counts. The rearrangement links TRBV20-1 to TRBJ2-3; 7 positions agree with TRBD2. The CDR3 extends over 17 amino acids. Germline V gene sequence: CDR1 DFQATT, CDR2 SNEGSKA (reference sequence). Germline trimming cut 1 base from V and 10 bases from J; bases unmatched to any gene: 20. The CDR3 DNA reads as TGCAGTGCTAGAGCCCAAACCTCGGGACTATTATCAAGCTCGCAGTATTTT. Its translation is CSARAQTSGLLSSSQYF.

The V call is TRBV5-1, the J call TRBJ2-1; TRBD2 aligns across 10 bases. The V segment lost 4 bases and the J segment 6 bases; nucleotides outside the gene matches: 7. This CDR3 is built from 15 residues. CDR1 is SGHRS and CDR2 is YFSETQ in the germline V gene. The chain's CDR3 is CASSPGTSEFNEQFF. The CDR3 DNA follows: TGCGCCAGCAGCCCGGGGACTAGCGAGTTCAATGAGCAGTTCTTC.

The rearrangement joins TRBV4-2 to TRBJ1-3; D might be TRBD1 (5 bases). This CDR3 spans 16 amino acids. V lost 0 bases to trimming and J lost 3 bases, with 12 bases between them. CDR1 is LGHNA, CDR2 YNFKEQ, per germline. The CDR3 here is CASSQEPGNHGNTIYF. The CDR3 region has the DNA TGTGCCAGCAGCCAAGAGCCAGGGAATCATGGAAACACCATATATTTT.

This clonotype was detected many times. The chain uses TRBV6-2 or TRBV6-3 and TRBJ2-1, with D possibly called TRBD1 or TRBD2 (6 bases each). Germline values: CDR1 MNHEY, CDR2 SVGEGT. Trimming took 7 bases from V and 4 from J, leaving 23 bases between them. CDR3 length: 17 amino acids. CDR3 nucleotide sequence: TGTGCCAGCATTGGACGATCGTCCGGGGGCAGGTACAATGAGCAGTTCTTC. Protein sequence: CASIGRSSGGRYNEQFF.

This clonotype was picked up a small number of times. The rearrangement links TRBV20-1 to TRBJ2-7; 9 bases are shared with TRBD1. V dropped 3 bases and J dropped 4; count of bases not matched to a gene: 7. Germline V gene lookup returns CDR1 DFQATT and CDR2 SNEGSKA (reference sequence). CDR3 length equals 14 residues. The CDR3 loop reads CSASIRDREYEQYF. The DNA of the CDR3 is TGCAGTGCTAGTATCCGGGACAGGGAGTACGAGCAGTACTTC.

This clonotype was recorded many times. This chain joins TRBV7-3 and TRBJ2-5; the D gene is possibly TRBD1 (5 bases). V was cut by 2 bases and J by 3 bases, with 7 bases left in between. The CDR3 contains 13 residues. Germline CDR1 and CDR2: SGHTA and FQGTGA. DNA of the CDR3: TGTGCCAGCAGCTTACAGGGTAAAGAGACCCAGTACTTC. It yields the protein CASSLQGKETQYF.

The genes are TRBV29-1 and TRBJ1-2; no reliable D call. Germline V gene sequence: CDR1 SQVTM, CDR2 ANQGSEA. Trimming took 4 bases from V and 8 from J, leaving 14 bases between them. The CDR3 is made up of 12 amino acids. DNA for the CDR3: TGCAGCGTTGCAATGGATGTTACGGGCTACACCTTC. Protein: CSVAMDVTGYTF.

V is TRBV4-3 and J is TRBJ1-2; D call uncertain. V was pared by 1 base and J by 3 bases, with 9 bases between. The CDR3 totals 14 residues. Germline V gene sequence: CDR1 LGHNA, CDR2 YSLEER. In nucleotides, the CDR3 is TGCGCCAGCAGCCAAGGGGCCGACCACTATGGCTACACCTTC. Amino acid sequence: CASSQGADHYGYTF.

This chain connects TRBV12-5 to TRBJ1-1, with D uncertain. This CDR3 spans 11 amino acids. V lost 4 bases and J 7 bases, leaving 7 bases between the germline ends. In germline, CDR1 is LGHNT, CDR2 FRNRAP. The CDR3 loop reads CASGSNFEAFF. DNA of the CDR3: TGTGCTAGTGGTTCGAACTTTGAAGCTTTCTTT.

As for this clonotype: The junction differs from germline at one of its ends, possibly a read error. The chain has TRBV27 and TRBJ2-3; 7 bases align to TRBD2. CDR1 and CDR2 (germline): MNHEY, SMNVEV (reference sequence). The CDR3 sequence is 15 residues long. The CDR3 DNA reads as TGTGCCAGCAGTTTTTACCGGGACTACTCGGGATACGCAGTATTT. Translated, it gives CASSFYRDYSGYAVF.